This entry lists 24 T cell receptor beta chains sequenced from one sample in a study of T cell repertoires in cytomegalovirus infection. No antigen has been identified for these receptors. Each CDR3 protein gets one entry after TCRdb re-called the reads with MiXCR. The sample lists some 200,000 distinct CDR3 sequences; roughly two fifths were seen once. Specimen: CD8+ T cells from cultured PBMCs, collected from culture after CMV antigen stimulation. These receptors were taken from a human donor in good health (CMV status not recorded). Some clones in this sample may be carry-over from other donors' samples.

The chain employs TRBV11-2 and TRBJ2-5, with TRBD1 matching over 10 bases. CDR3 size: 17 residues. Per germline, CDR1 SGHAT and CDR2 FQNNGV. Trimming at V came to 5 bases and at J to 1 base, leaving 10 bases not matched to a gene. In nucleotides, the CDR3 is TGTGCCAGCAGCCTAACGTGGGGACAGGGGTCCCAAGAGACCCAGTACTTC. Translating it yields CASSLTWGQGSQETQYF.

The CDR3 DNA sequence: TGTGCCAGCAGCGGGACAGACGACTATGGCTACACCTTC. Its protein product is CASSGTDDYGYTF. The rearrangement joins TRBV7-6 to TRBJ1-2, with TRBD1 matching over 7 bases. Germline V lookup: CDR1 SGHVS, CDR2 FNYEAQ. Unmatched junction bases numbered 3, after V lost 5 bases and J lost 3 bases. The CDR3 length is 13 residues.

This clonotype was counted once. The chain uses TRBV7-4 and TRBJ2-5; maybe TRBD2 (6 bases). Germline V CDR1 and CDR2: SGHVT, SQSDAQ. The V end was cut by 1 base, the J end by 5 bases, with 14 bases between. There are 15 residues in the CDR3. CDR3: CASSLEVGGTETQYF. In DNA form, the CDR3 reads TGTGCCAGCAGCTTAGAAGTTGGAGGGACGGAGACCCAGTACTTC.

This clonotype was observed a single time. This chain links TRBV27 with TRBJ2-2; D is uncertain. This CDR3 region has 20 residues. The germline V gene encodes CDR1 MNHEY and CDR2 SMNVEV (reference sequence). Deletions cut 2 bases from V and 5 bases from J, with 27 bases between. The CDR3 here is CASSLRSHPLGLVDTGELFF. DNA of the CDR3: TGTGCCAGCAGTTTACGGAGTCACCCTCTGGGTTTGGTGGATACCGGGGAGCTGTTTTTT.

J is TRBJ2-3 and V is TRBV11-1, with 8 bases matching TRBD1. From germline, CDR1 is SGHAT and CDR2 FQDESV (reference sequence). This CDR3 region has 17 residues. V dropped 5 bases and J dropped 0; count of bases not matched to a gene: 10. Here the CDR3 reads CASSPRRQGASTDTQYF. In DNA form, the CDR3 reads TGTGCCAGCAGCCCACGGAGGCAGGGGGCTAGCACAGATACGCAGTATTTT.

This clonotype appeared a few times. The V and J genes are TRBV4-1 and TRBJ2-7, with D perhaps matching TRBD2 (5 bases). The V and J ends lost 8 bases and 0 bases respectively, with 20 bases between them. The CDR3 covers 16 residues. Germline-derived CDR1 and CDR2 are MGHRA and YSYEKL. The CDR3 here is CASASRRTDYSYEQYF. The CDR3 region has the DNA TGCGCCAGCGCAAGTCGCCGGACCGACTACTCCTACGAGCAGTACTTC.

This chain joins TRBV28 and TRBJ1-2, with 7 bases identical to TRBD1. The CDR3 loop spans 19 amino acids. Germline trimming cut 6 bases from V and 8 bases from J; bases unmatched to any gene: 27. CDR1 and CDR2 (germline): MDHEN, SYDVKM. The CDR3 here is CASRVPEGDSNASGAGYTF. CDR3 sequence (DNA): TGTGCCAGCAGGGTACCTGAAGGGGACAGCAACGCCTCGGGAGCAGGCTACACCTTC.

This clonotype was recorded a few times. This CDR3 reads CASARVRDTQYF. The CDR3 nucleotides read TGTGCCAGCGCCCGCGTGAGGGATACGCAGTATTTT. The rearrangement joins TRBV27 to TRBJ2-3, with D hard to call. The germline V gene encodes CDR1 MNHEY and CDR2 SMNVEV (reference sequence). This CDR3 has 12 residues. The V end lost 8 bases, the J end lost 6 bases, and 12 bases lay between the germline ends.

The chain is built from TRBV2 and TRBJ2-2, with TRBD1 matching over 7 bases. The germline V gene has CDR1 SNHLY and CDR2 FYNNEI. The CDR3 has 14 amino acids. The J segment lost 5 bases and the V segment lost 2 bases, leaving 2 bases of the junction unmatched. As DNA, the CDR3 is TGTGCCAGCAGTGAAAACAGGGGAACCGGGGAGCTGTTTTTT. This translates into CASSENRGTGELFF.

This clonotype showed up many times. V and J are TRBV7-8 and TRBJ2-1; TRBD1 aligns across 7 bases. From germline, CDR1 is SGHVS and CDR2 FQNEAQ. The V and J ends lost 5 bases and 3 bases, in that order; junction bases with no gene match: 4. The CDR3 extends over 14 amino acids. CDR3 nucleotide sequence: TGTGCCAGCAGCCCGTGGGACAGCTACAATGAGCAGTTCTTC. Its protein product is CASSPWDSYNEQFF.

CDR3 region: CASSSEGITEAFF. The CDR3 DNA reads as TGTGCCAGCAGTTCGGAGGGTATCACTGAAGCTTTCTTT. J is TRBJ1-1 and V is TRBV27; D uncertain. CDR1 and CDR2 (germline): MNHEY, SMNVEV (reference sequence). V dropped 4 bases and J dropped 4 bases, with 10 bases sitting between them. CDR3 length: 13 amino acids.

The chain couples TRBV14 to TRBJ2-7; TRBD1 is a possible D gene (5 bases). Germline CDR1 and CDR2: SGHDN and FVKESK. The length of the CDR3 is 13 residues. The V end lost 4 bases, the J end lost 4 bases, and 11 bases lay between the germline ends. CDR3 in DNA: TGTGCCAGCAGCCTCTTCCAGGGTTACGAGCAGTACTTC. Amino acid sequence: CASSLFQGYEQYF.

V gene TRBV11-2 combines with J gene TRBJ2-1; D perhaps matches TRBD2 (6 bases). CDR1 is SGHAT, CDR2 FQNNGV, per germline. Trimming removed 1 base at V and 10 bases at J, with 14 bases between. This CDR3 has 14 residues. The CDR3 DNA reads TGTGCCAGCAGCTTAGTTAGACTAGACGTCGAGCAGTTCTTC. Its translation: CASSLVRLDVEQFF.

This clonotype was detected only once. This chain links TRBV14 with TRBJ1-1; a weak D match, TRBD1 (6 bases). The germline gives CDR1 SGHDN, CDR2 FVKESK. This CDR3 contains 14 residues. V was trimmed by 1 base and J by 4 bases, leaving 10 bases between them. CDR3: CASSQVRGGTEAFF. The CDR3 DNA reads TGTGCCAGCAGCCAAGTTCGAGGGGGCACTGAAGCTTTCTTT.

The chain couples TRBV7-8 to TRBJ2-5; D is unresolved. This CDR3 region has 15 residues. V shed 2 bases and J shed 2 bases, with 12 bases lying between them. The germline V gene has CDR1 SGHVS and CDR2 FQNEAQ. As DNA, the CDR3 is TGTGCCAGCAGCTTAACGAACGCCCTTCAAGAGACCCAGTACTTC. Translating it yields CASSLTNALQETQYF.

CDR3 DNA: TGTGCCAGCAGCGATCAGCCCTGGGACGAAGCTTTCTTT. This gives the protein CASSDQPWDEAFF. The chain recombines TRBV9 with TRBJ1-1; D may be TRBD1 (5 bases). This CDR3 spans 13 amino acids. The germline V and J ends were trimmed by 3 bases and 8 bases, with 14 bases remaining between them. Germline CDR1 is SGDLS and CDR2 is YYNGEE.

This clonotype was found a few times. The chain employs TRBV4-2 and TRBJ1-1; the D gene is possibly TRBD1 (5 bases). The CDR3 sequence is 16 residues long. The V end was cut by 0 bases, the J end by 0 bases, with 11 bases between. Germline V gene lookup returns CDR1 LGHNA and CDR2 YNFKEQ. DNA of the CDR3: TGTGCCAGCAGCCAAGATCTTCGGGGGGTGAACACTGAAGCTTTCTTT. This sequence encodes CASSQDLRGVNTEAFF.

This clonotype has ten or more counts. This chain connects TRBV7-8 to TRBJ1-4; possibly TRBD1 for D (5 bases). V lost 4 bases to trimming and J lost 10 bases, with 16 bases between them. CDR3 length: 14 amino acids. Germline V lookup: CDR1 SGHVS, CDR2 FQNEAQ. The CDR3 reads CASSSGTDLGKLFF. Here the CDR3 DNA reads TGTGCCAGCAGCTCCGGGACCGACTTAGGAAAACTGTTTTTT.

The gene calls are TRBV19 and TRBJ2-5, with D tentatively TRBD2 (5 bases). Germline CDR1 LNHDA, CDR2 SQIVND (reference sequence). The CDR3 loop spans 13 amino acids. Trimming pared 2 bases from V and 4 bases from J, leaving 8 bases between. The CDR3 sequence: CASSITSRETQYF. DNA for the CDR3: TGTGCCAGTAGTATAACTAGTCGAGAGACCCAGTACTTC.

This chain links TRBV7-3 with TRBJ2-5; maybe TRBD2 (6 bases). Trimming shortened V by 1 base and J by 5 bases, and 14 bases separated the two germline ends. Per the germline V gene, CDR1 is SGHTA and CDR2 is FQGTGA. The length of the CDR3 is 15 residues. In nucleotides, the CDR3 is TGTGCCAGCAGCTTAAGGGGTGGGGGACTGGAGACCCAGTACTTC. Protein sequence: CASSLRGGGLETQYF. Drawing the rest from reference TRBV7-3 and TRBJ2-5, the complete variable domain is GAGVSQTPSNKVTEKGKYVELRCDPISGHTALYWYRQSLGQGPEFLIYFQGTGAADDSGLPNDRFFAVRPEGSVSTLKIQRTERGDSAVYLCASSLRGGGLETQYFGPGTRLLVL.

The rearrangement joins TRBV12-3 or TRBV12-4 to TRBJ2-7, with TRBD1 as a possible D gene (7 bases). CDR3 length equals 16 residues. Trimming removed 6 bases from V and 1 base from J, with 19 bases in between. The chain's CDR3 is CASSSRRDSGSYEQYF. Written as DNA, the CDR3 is TGTGCCAGCAGCTCTCGGAGGGACAGTGGGTCCTACGAGCAGTACTTC.

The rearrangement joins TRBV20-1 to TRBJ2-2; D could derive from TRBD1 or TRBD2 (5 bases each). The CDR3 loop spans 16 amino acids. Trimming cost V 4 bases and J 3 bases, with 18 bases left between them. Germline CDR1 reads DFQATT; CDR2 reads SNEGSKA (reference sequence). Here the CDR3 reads CSAKVERKGDTGELFF. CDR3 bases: TGCAGTGCTAAGGTCGAGCGGAAAGGGGACACCGGGGAGCTGTTTTTT.

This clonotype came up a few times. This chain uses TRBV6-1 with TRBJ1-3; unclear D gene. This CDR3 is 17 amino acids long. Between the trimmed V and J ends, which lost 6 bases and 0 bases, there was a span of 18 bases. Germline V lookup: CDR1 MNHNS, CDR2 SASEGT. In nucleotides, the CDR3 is TGTGCCAGCAGCCCTTTCCCGGACGGGCTCTCTGGAAACACCATATATTTT. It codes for CASSPFPDGLSGNTIYF.

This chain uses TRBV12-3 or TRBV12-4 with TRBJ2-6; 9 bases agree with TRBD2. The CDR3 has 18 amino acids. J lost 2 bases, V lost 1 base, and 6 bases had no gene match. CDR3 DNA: TGTGCCAGCAGTTTAGTGGGACTAGCAGACCCTGGGGCCAACGTCCTGACTTTC. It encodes CASSLVGLADPGANVLTF.